What follows describes a single T cell receptor beta chain. Its matching antigen is unknown. This CDR3 region has 15 residues. V was trimmed by 4 bases and J by 1 base, leaving 14 bases between them. The germline V gene encodes CDR1 SGHRS and CDR2 YFSETQ. TCRdb's copy holds only in-frame clones and misses some; the assay was immunoSEQ multiplex PCR. This table holds 130,000 to 150,000 clones, roughly nine tenths found once. These data are taken from a study of T cell responses to AZD1222 COVID-19 vaccine. General study results and limits: Reportedly, close to half of spike-specific TCRs are directed against unmutated variant regions.

The receptor's source is an adult in good health. Source: peripheral blood, taken on day 0 of AZD1222 vaccination. The chain is built from TRBV5-1 and TRBJ1-1; TRBD1 might be the D (6 bases). This chain's CDR3 is CASSGGLRGNTEAFF. DNA for the CDR3: TGCGCCAGCAGCGGGGGCTTAAGGGGGAACACTGAAGCTTTCTTT.